This TCR beta chain was identified in a study of blood T cells in healthy people across ages (dated by TCRdb to about 2015). The study in broad terms: Template switching captured roughly one uniquely barcoded TCR beta cDNA molecule per two T cells in model experiments. Age-related changes in TCR beta repertoire diversity were measured in the study by deep sequencing normalized with unique cDNA molecular identifiers. The donors were split into four age groups: young (average 16 years), middle-aged (roughly 40), aged (around 67) and long-lived (roughly 86). To avoid experimental bias, donors of different ages were randomly spread across the sequencing lanes. Using the same blood draw, the study looked at two additional independent replicas of 1 million unique cDNA reads for two donors, one aged 18 to 30 and the other aged 80 or older.

Beyond this particular receptor, the publication reports: Because donor CMV infection status was unknown, age-related changes in expanded clonotypes were potentially confounded. Conclusive comparison of naive and antigen-experienced compartments was prevented by the profiling of bulk unsorted PBMCs. Observed TCR beta diversity correlated strongly with the percentage of naive T cells measured by flow cytometry. Observed TCR beta diversity per million T cells fell roughly linearly with age, and a significant reduction was already apparent by age approximately 41. Estimates of total diversity based on one million sequenced T cells were regarded as lower bounds and as underestimates. Compared with the aged group, the long-lived group had more naive CD4+ T cells, fewer expanded clones and increased TCR diversity, suggesting age selection.

From cysteine to phenylalanine, the CDR3 is 15 amino acids long. Just the 45-base CDR3 DNA is kept, in frame starting at base 1. Via the germline V gene, CDR1 is ENHRY and CDR2 SYGVKD. The donors were some 39 Caucasian individuals from Russia, aged 6 to 90 years, who were systemically healthy. Each donor gave approximately 9.4 milliliters of peripheral blood, drawn into EDTA-treated Vacutainer tubes. Ficoll-Paque density-gradient centrifugation was used to isolate PBMCs, with at least 7 million obtained per sample. Trizol reagent was used to extract total RNA from the PBMCs, yielding at least 6 micrograms per sample. For every donor, an aliquot of PBMCs went through flow cytometry to measure the percentages of naive CD45RAhigh/CD27high T cells. Comments on this clonotype: This clone's antigen is unknown. One junction end disagrees with the germline gene, perhaps due to a read error.

The method behind the library was 5' RACE. This sample was sequenced with an Illumina HiSeq 2500. A second roughly 6 to 11 cycle PCR used a sample-barcoded 5' primer and a J-beta primer mix. A unique molecular identifier was introduced onto each TCR beta cDNA molecule by a template-switch 5' adaptor carrying 12 random nucleotides. Each sample yielded at least 3 million CDR3-containing paired-end reads. All of the RNA was converted into first-strand cDNA using the Mint cDNA synthesis kit, with a TRBC-specific oligonucleotide serving as the primer. All cDNA was treated with uracil-DNA glycosylase and then went through a first 18-cycle PCR with the universal primers M1SS and BC2_uni_R. In the paper's pipeline: For normalization, 1 million high-quality reads were randomly selected from each sample, with every read carrying a distinct molecular identifier. Reads sharing molecular identifiers were discarded rather than binned into consensus sequences. CDR3 identification, clonotype clustering and error correction used MiTCR with a Q25 quality threshold and the strictest error-elimination algorithm. A nonparametric unseen species model with Euler transformation was used to estimate lower-bound total TCR beta diversity. In TCRdb, the public reads were trimmed at Q25 with fastp and aligned with MiXCR, with productive beta chains retained. Each CDR3 protein gets just one entry, which takes the most common genes and DNA from the rows behind it. The V and J calls were not made by the authors but by TCRdb's processing. Counted in this sample were 1.5 million to 2 million distinct CDR3 sequences; about 35% of them appeared once. The top ten hold approximately 11% of the sample.

The receptor comes from a woman in her twenties or thirties in good health. The sequence links TRBV10-3 to TRBJ2-1, with the D gene not confidently named. Material: blood. The DNA sequence is TGTGCCATCAGTAAGTCCGACCAAACCTACAATGAGCAGTTCTTC. This codes for CAISKSDQTYNEQFF.